This T cell receptor beta chain was found in a study of Ad26.COV2.S vaccination and SARS-CoV-2 variants. Across the study: Donor participated within the Ad26.COV2.S arm of the COV1001 trial.

The assay was immunoSEQ multiplex PCR, and TCRdb's table has in-frame clones only and misses some. The sample consists of about 680,000 clones, roughly nine tenths of them appearing once. The germline CDR1 and CDR2 sequences are SGHVS and FQNEAQ. The CDR3 contains 14 residues. V was clipped by 1 base and J by 6 bases; unmatched bases: 6. A few counts support this clone. Treatment in this sample: over 15 received Ad26.COV2.S at low or high dose, single or two shots; 5 received placebo; per-sample allocation not given. The samples date from day 63 after the first vaccine or placebo injection. This chain links TRBV7-8 with TRBJ2-7; TRBD2 matches 7 bases. The sequencing here drew on peripheral blood, taken in a trial of Ad26.COV2.S vaccine versus placebo. This TCR was sampled from a person aged 18-60 years who received the Ad26.COV2.S COVID-19 vaccine or a placebo. CDR3: CASSLGAGRVEQYF. The CDR3 bases are TGTGCCAGCAGCTTAGGAGCAGGGAGGGTCGAGCAGTACTTC.